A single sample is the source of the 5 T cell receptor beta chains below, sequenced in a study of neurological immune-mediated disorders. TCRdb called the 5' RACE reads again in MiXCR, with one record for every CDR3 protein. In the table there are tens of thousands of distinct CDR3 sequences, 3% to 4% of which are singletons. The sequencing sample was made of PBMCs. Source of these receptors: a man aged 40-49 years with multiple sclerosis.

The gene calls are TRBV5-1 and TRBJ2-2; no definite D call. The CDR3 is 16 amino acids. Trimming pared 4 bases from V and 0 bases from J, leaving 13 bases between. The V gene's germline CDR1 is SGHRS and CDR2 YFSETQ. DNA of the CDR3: TGCGCCAGCAGCACCGATGTTCCCGCGAACACCGGGGAGCTGTTTTTT. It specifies CASSTDVPANTGELFF.

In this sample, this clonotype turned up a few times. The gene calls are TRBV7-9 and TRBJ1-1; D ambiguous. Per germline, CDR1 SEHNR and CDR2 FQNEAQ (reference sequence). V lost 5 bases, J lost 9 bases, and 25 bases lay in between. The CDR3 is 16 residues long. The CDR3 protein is CASSNRGTHGVGQAFF. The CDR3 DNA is TGTGCCAGCAGCAATCGTGGTACCCACGGGGTCGGGCAAGCTTTCTTT.

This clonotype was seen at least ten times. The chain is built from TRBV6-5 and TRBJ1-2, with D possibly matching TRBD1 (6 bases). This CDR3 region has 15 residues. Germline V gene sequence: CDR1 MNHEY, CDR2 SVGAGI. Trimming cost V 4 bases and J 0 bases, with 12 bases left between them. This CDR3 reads CASSWGGGPNYGYTF. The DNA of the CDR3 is TGTGCCAGCAGTTGGGGGGGGGGGCCTAACTATGGCTACACCTTC.

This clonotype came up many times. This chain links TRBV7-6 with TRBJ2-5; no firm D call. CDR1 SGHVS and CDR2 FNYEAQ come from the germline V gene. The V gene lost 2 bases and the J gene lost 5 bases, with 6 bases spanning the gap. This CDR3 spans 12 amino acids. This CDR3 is CASSLNWETQYF. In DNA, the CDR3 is TGTGCCAGCAGCTTAAATTGGGAGACCCAGTACTTC.

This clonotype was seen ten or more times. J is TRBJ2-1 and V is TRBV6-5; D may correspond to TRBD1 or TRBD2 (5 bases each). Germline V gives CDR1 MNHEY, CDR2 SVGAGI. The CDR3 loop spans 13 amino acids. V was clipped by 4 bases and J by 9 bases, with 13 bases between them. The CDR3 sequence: CASSSPGTSEQFF. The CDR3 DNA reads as TGTGCCAGCAGTTCGCCGGGGACCAGTGAGCAGTTCTTC.